This T cell receptor beta chain was sequenced in a study of T cell changes during pregnancy in multiple sclerosis. Using immunoSEQ multiplex PCR, the repertoire was profiled, and TCRdb retains in-frame clones only, with some absent. The profile covers 75,000 to 95,000 clones, with around 90% appearing a single time and around 2% taken by the ten largest. V dropped 0 bases and J dropped 4; count of bases not matched to a gene: 2. From germline, CDR1 is MNHEY and CDR2 SMNVEV (reference sequence). The CDR3 contains 15 residues. This material consisted of peripheral blood, taken in the first trimester of pregnancy. V gene TRBV27 combines with J gene TRBJ1-3; 8 nucleotides agree with TRBD1. This sequence originates from a female donor in good health, enrolled as a control in a pregnancy study. CDR3 region: CASSLSWTGGNTIYF. In nucleotides, the CDR3 is TGTGCCAGCAGTTTATCTTGGACAGGGGGAAACACCATATATTTT.